This T cell receptor beta chain was found in a study of T cell changes during pregnancy in multiple sclerosis (dated by TCRdb to the late 2010s). Regarding the study in general: Changes in the T cell repertoire over the course of pregnancy were examined in this study in women with multiple sclerosis.

Libraries came from the immunoSEQ multiplex PCR assay. TCRdb mirrors the immuneACCESS table, restricted to in-frame sequences. Some clones are absent from its copies; in checked studies, under half trace to an unresolved V gene, and the reason for the others is unknown. The sample table shows about 100,000 clones, and 91% are seen once. The biggest ten clones account for 2.5% to 3.5% of the sample. Regarding this clone: No antigen is known for it. No base quality information exists; no much larger clone differs at one position.

Relative to germline, V is missing 5 bases and J is missing 6 bases, with 6 bases of the junction outside any gene match. Spanning cysteine to phenylalanine, the CDR3 consists of 14 amino acids. Left in the record is the CDR3 DNA by itself, 42 bases read in frame from the first base. CDR1 and CDR2, looked up from the germline V gene (reference sequence), are SEHNR and FQNEAQ. The sequence joins TRBV7-9 to TRBJ2-3; TRBD2 fits 9 bases in the junction. This receptor was obtained from a female donor with multiple sclerosis, enrolled in a pregnancy study. Sequenced material: peripheral blood, taken in the second trimester of pregnancy. The nucleotides are TGTGCCAGCAGCCCTAGCGGGATGGCGGATACGCAGTATTTT. Its coded protein is CASSPSGMADTQYF. Extended through the reference TRBV7-9 and TRBJ2-3 proteins, this CDR3 yields the full variable domain: DTGVSQNPRHKITKRGQNVTFRCDPISEHNRLYWYRQTLGQGPEFLTYFQNEAQLEKSRLLSDRFSAERPKGSFSTLEIQRTEQGDSAMYLCASSPSGMADTQYFGPGTRLTVL.